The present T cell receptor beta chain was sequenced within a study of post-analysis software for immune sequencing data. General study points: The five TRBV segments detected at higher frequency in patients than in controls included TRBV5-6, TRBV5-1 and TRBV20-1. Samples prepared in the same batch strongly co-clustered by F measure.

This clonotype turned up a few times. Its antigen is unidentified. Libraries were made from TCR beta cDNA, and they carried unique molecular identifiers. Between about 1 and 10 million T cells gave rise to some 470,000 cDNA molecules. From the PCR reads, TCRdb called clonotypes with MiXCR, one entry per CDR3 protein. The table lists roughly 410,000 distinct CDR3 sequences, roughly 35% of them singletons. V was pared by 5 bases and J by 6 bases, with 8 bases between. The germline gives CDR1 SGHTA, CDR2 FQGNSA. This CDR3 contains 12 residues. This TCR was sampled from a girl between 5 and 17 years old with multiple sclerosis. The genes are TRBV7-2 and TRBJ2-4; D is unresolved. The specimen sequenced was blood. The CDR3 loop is CASSQARNIQYF. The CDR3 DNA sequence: TGTGCCAGCAGCCAAGCCCGAAACATTCAGTACTTC.